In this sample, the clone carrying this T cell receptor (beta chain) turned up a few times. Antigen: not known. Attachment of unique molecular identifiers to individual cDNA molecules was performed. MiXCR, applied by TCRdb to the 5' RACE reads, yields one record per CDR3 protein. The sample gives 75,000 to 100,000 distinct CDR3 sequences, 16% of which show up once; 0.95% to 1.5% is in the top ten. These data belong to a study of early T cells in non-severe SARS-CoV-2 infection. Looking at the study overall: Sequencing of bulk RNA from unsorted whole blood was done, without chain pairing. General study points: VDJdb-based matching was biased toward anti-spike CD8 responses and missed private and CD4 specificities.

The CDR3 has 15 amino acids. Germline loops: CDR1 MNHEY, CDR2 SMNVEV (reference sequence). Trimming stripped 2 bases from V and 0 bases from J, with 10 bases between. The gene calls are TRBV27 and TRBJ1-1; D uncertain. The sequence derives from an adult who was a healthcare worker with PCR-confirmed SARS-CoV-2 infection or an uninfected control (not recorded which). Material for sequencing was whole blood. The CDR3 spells CASSLHKGLNTEAFF. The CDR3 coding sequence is TGTGCCAGCAGTTTACATAAGGGTTTGAACACTGAAGCTTTCTTT.